This T cell receptor (beta chain) was retrieved from a study of cytomegalovirus exposure and HLA in healthy donors. Overall study context: HLA-typed donors were the source of roughly 80 million unique TCRs held in an early data release. Study-wide results and caveats: One variant, a missense change in DCLRE1C, was linked in a later analysis to TCR beta V- and J-gene trimming. Presence/absence analyses assumed roughly uniform sequencing depth across donors.

As concerns this clone: As yet, its antigen is unknown.

The V and J ends lost 4 bases and 4 bases respectively, with 18 bases between them. Germline V gene lookup returns CDR1 SEHNR and CDR2 FQNEAQ (reference sequence). This CDR3 region has 16 residues. PCR was performed using 60 Vbeta and 13 Jbeta primers. Libraries were prepared by immunoSEQ multiplex PCR; TCRdb keeps only in-frame clonotypes and omits some of them. This sample has 140,000 to 150,000 clones, with around a tenth found just once. The chain uses TRBV7-9 and TRBJ2-3; weak D call: TRBD1 (6 bases). The receptor was derived from a male donor in good health and CMV-seronegative. Sequenced material: PBMCs. The CDR3 DNA is TGTGCCAGCAGCTCCCTTAGGGGGACATCATCAGATACGCAGTATTTT. This gives the protein CASSSLRGTSSDTQYF.